This T cell receptor beta chain stems from a study of control samples from healthy donors and cancer patients. This clone was seen more than once but under ten times. The CDR3 is made up of 15 amino acids. The germline V gene has CDR1 SGHTA and CDR2 FQGTGA. V trimming: 8 bases; J trimming: 1 base; junction bases outside the gene matches: 4. This table comes from immunoSEQ multiplex PCR, and its TCRdb copy is limited to in-frame clones, with some not included. The repertoire has 70,000 to 80,000 clones, about 90% of them found once; the top ten carry under 4.5%. Sequencing was done on a sample of blood. The TCR originated in a woman between 45 and 60 years old in good health. This chain connects TRBV7-3 to TRBJ2-2; 10 nucleotides line up with TRBD2. CDR3 sequence (DNA): TGTGCCAGCGGATTAGCGGGAGGGAACACCGGGGAGCTGTTTTTT. Its protein is CASGLAGGNTGELFF.